This is a list of T cell receptor gamma chains from one sample in a study of intestinal T cells in coeliac disease. TCRdb processed the multiplex PCR reads again with the CATT caller. The sample includes 2,300 or so gamma-chain clones, 45% of them seen just once. The sequenced material came from a duodenal biopsy. The receptors here all came from a human donor with celiac disease. Both conserved end residues are part of each CDR3. Only part of the rows carry a size: once, few, many, or a class if the clone is expanded.

TRGV5,large,TRGJ1/TRGJ2,TGTGCCACCTGGGACAGTCTCCAGCCTAATTATTATAAGAAACTCTTT,CATWDSLQPNYYKKLF
TRGV10,few,TRGJP1,TGTGCTGCGTGGGATTCAAGTAACACTGGTTGGTTCAAGATATTT,CAAWDSSNTGWFKIF
TRGV2,.,TRGJP2,TGTGCCACCTGGGACGGCCGAAGTGATTGGATCAAGACGTTT,CATWDGRSDWIKTF
TRGV3,few,TRGJP1,TGTGCCACCTGGGACACCCTAGATGGTTGGTTCAAGATATTT,CATWDTLDGWFKIF
TRGV11,few,TRGJ1/TRGJ2,TGTGCCTGCTGGATTAGGCCAAAACTTTATTATAAGAAACTCTTT,CACWIRPKLYYKKLF
TRGV2,.,TRGJP2,TGTGCCACCTGGGACGGGCGAGGATGTTGTGATTGGATCAAGACGTTT,CATWDGRGCCDWIKTF
TRGV9,once,TRGJ1/TRGJ2,TGTGCCTTGTGGGAGGGAGCCTATTATTATAAGAAACTCTTT,CALWEGAYYYKKLF
TRGV8,few,TRGJP2,TGTGCCACCTGGGATCACAATAGTAGTGATTGGATCAAGACGTTT,CATWDHNSSDWIKTF
TRGV2,.,TRGJP1,TGTGCCACCTGGGACCGCCCCTCCGGTTGGTTCAAGATATTT,CATWDRPSGWFKIF
TRGV4,few,TRGJ1/TRGJ2,TGTGCCACCTGGGTTATTTATTATAAGAAACTCTTT,CATWVIYYKKLF
TRGV10,.,TRGJ1/TRGJ2,TGTGCTGCGTGGGATTGCCCCCCTTATTATAAGAAACTCTTT,CAAWDCPPYYKKLF
TRGV3,.,TRGJP1,TGTGCCACCTGGGACAGGCCGCCTATGGAACGTTGGTTCAAGATATTT,CATWDRPPMERWFKIF
TRGV10,.,TRGJ1/TRGJ2,TGTGCTGCGTGGGATAAGGGTACCCGGTACGGTTATTATAAGAAACTCTTT,CAAWDKGTRYGYYKKLF
TRGV2,.,TRGJP2,TGTGCCACCCTGGGGTCCCATAGTAGTGATTGGATCAAGACGTTT,CATLGSHSSDWIKTF
TRGV2,few,TRGJP1,TGTGCCACCTGGGCCCTTACCACTGGTTGGTTCAAGATATTT,CATWALTTGWFKIF
TRGV8,.,TRGJ1/TRGJ2,TGTGCACCTGGGATACGGGGATTTTTTGGGGATTATTATAAGAAACTCTTT,CAPGIRGFFGDYYKKLF